The clone carrying this T cell receptor beta chain was seen only a few times. Its antigen remains unknown. RNA transcripts gave rise to amplified TCR beta CDR3 regions. First-round RT-PCR targeting the TCR CDR3 was performed with the HTBI primer set. TCRdb re-analysed the multiplex PCR reads in MiXCR, keeping a single row per CDR3 protein. This sample carries about 360,000 distinct CDR3 sequences, roughly 13% of them seen once, and the ten largest clones take 9% to 9.5%. The CDR3 consists of 14 residues. Per the germline V gene, CDR1 is SGHRS and CDR2 is YFSETQ. Trimming took 6 bases from V and 2 from J, leaving 13 bases between them. The sample belongs to a study of T cells in Graves' hyperthyroidism and ophthalmopathy. Study results and caveats: Most expanded thyroid clonotypes above 0.001 also appeared in blood. For ophthalmopathy, model prediction preceded onset by a median about 6.4 months. Patients with ophthalmopathy were separated from those with stable hyperthyroidism by a 13 V-J model.

Lactation, pregnancy, other autoimmune disease or uncontrolled infection led to exclusion of patients. The chain uses TRBV5-1 and TRBJ2-3, with D maybe TRBD2 (5 bases). The sequenced material came from blood. This sequence originates from a woman between 18 and 29 years old with Graves' hyperthyroidism. The CDR3 region is CASKTGFNTDTQYF. The CDR3 DNA sequence: TGCGCCAGCAAAACGGGGTTCAACACAGATACGCAGTATTTT.